Presented here are 14 T cell receptor beta chains from one specimen sequenced in a study of blood T cell repertoires in COVID-19. Data came from immunoSEQ multiplex PCR; TCRdb stores just in-frame clones and leaves some out. The table records roughly 110,000 clones, roughly 84% of them present only once. The specimen was peripheral blood. The receptors were sampled from a human donor in a cohort sampled during active COVID-19.

CDR3 region: CASSLEIAGYNEQFF. DNA of the CDR3: TGCGCCAGCAGCTTGGAGATAGCGGGGTACAATGAGCAGTTCTTC. The chain uses TRBV5-1 and TRBJ2-1, with 8 positions matching TRBD2. The ends lost 0 bases at V and 4 bases at J; junction bases unmatched: 3. This CDR3 contains 15 residues. Looked up from germline, CDR1 is SGHRS and CDR2 is YFSETQ.

The genes are TRBV3-1 (or the pseudogene TRBV3-2) and TRBJ2-2, with D possibly being TRBD2 (6 bases). The germline V and J ends were trimmed by 9 bases and 6 bases, with 11 bases remaining between them. The CDR3 has 12 amino acids. From germline, CDR1 is LGHDT and CDR2 YNNKEL (reference sequence). This CDR3 reads CASFSGSGELFF. DNA of the CDR3: TGTGCCAGTTTTAGCGGATCCGGGGAGCTGTTTTTT.

The rearrangement joins TRBV5-8 to TRBJ1-5, with D perhaps matching TRBD1 (5 bases). V was shortened by 7 bases and J by 1 base, with 9 bases between the two germline ends. The CDR3 is 13 residues long. Per germline, CDR1 SGHTS and CDR2 YDEGEE. CDR3 DNA sequence: TGTGCCAGCGGGGGGTCCAGCAATCAGCCCCAGCATTTT. It encodes CASGGSSNQPQHF.

V gene TRBV4-3 combines with J gene TRBJ2-2, with a tentative D call TRBD2 (5 bases). With 0 bases removed from V and 4 bases from J, the gap between germline ends came to 9 bases. The germline CDR1 and CDR2 sequences are LGHNA and YSLEER. CDR3 length: 15 residues. CDR3 nucleotide sequence: TGCGCCAGCAGCCAAGATCTACTAGTCACCGGGGAGCTGTTTTTT. Its protein is CASSQDLLVTGELFF.

This clone has only one observation. The rearrangement uses TRBV24-1 and TRBJ1-2; TRBD1 matches at 7 bases. Germline V lookup: CDR1 KGHDR, CDR2 SFDVKD. With 4 bases clipped from V and 10 bases from J, the junction kept 5 bases outside the gene matches. The CDR3 spans 12 residues. Here the CDR3 DNA reads TGTGCCACCAGTGACTACAGGGGCCACTACACCTTC. Its translation: CATSDYRGHYTF.

This clone came up once. The chain recombines TRBV7-8 with TRBJ2-1; TRBD2 might be the D (6 bases). Germline V lookup: CDR1 SGHVS, CDR2 FQNEAQ. CDR3 length: 16 amino acids. V dropped 5 bases and J dropped 3 bases, with 17 bases sitting between them. The CDR3 reads CASSLGGAPYYNEQFF. The CDR3 bases are TGTGCCAGCAGCCTCGGAGGGGCGCCCTACTACAATGAGCAGTTCTTC.

The chain is built from TRBV28 and TRBJ2-7; TRBD1 matches 8 bases. The germline CDR1 and CDR2 sequences are MDHEN and SYDVKM. The CDR3 covers 16 residues. With 4 bases clipped from V and 3 bases from J, the junction kept 11 bases outside the gene matches. The CDR3 bases are TGTGCCAGCAGTTCCCACCTAAAGACAGGGGTCTACGAGCAGTACGTC. Its protein product is CASSSHLKTGVYEQYV.

This clone appeared once. This chain links TRBV2 with TRBJ2-1; 9 bases agree with TRBD2. CDR3 length: 16 amino acids. With V trimmed by 3 bases and J by 1 base, 4 bases remained unmatched. Germline V lookup: CDR1 SNHLY, CDR2 FYNNEI. CDR3 DNA: TGTGCCAGCAGTGACCGTGCGGGAGGGTCCTACAATGAGCAGTTCTTC. Translated: CASSDRAGGSYNEQFF.

The genes are TRBV10-2 and TRBJ2-1, with a tentative D call TRBD2 (6 bases). The CDR3 covers 14 residues. Trimming left V 6 bases short and J 3 bases short, with 12 bases between. From germline, CDR1 is WSHSY and CDR2 SAAADI. In DNA, the CDR3 is TGCGCCAGCAGCTCCGGGACTGGCTACAATGAGCAGTTCTTC. It is translated as CASSSGTGYNEQFF.

About this clone itself: One junction end does not reproduce the germline sequence, and a read error may be involved. V usage is TRBV18 and J usage is TRBJ2-7; the match to TRBD2 covers 7 bases. Germline V gene lookup returns CDR1 KGHSH and CDR2 LQKENI. There are 17 residues in the CDR3. CDR3 nucleotide sequence: TGTGCCAGCTCCCCACCAAAAGAGCGGGGAACGACCTACGAGCAGTACTTC. Translating it yields CASSPPKERGTTYEQYF.

DNA for the CDR3: TGTGCCAGCAGCCCAGTTGGACAGGTTGGAGGAAACACCATATATTTT. It specifies CASSPVGQVGGNTIYF. J is TRBJ1-3 and V is TRBV7-9; 7 nucleotides agree with TRBD1. The germline CDR1 and CDR2 sequences are SEHNR and FQNEAQ (reference sequence). Trimming at V came to 5 bases and at J to 4 bases, leaving 11 bases not matched to a gene. The CDR3 is 16 residues long.

This chain connects TRBV28 to TRBJ1-5; D gene ambiguous. Trimming pared 1 base from V and 0 bases from J, leaving 7 bases between. Germline CDR1 and CDR2: MDHEN and SYDVKM. This CDR3 contains 15 residues. The CDR3 DNA is TGTGCCAGCAGTTTATACTCCTCTAGCAATCAGCCCCAGCATTTT. It encodes CASSLYSSSNQPQHF.

The chain joins TRBV3-1 (or the pseudogene TRBV3-2) to TRBJ1-5, with TRBD1 identical over 7 bases. Per the germline V gene, CDR1 is LGHDT and CDR2 is YNNKEL (reference sequence). The CDR3 is 22 amino acids. Trimming removed 1 base from V and 2 bases from J; junction bases left unmatched: 23. CDR3 bases: TGTGCCAGCAGCCAAGGGTCCTACAGGGGAGCGGGGGAAAATATTCGCAATCAGCCCCAGCATTTT. Amino acid sequence: CASSQGSYRGAGENIRNQPQHF.

This rearrangement joins TRBV6-5 to TRBJ2-1, with TRBD1 matching over 8 bases. Germline assignment: CDR1 MNHEY and CDR2 SVGAGI. The CDR3 has 16 amino acids. Germline trimming cut 0 bases from V and 7 bases from J; bases unmatched to any gene: 8. The CDR3 region has the DNA TGTGCCAGCAGTTACTCGCCGGGGACAGGCCCAAATGAGCAGTTCTTC. Residues: CASSYSPGTGPNEQFF.